The clone carrying this TCR beta chain was observed many times. The antigen is not known. This sample stems from a study of CD8 T cells in ankylosing spondylitis. This CDR3 has 11 residues. V gave up 8 bases and J gave up 5 bases, with 10 bases separating them. Study observations and caveats: The authors reported significant enrichment of disease-linked clones in matched ankylosing spondylitis synovial fluid.

TCRdb ran MiXCR on the 5' RACE reads and lists one entry per CDR3 protein. The sample includes 150,000 to 200,000 distinct CDR3 sequences, 10% to 15% of them seen just once. This TCR was sampled from a female donor with ankylosing spondylitis or in good health (not recorded which). V is TRBV12-3 or TRBV12-4 and J is TRBJ2-7; D remains ambiguous. The sequencing sample was made of blood, either unsorted or a sorted T cell fraction (not recorded which). CDR3: CASGAQNEQYF. The CDR3 bases are TGTGCCAGCGGAGCGCAGAACGAGCAGTACTTC.